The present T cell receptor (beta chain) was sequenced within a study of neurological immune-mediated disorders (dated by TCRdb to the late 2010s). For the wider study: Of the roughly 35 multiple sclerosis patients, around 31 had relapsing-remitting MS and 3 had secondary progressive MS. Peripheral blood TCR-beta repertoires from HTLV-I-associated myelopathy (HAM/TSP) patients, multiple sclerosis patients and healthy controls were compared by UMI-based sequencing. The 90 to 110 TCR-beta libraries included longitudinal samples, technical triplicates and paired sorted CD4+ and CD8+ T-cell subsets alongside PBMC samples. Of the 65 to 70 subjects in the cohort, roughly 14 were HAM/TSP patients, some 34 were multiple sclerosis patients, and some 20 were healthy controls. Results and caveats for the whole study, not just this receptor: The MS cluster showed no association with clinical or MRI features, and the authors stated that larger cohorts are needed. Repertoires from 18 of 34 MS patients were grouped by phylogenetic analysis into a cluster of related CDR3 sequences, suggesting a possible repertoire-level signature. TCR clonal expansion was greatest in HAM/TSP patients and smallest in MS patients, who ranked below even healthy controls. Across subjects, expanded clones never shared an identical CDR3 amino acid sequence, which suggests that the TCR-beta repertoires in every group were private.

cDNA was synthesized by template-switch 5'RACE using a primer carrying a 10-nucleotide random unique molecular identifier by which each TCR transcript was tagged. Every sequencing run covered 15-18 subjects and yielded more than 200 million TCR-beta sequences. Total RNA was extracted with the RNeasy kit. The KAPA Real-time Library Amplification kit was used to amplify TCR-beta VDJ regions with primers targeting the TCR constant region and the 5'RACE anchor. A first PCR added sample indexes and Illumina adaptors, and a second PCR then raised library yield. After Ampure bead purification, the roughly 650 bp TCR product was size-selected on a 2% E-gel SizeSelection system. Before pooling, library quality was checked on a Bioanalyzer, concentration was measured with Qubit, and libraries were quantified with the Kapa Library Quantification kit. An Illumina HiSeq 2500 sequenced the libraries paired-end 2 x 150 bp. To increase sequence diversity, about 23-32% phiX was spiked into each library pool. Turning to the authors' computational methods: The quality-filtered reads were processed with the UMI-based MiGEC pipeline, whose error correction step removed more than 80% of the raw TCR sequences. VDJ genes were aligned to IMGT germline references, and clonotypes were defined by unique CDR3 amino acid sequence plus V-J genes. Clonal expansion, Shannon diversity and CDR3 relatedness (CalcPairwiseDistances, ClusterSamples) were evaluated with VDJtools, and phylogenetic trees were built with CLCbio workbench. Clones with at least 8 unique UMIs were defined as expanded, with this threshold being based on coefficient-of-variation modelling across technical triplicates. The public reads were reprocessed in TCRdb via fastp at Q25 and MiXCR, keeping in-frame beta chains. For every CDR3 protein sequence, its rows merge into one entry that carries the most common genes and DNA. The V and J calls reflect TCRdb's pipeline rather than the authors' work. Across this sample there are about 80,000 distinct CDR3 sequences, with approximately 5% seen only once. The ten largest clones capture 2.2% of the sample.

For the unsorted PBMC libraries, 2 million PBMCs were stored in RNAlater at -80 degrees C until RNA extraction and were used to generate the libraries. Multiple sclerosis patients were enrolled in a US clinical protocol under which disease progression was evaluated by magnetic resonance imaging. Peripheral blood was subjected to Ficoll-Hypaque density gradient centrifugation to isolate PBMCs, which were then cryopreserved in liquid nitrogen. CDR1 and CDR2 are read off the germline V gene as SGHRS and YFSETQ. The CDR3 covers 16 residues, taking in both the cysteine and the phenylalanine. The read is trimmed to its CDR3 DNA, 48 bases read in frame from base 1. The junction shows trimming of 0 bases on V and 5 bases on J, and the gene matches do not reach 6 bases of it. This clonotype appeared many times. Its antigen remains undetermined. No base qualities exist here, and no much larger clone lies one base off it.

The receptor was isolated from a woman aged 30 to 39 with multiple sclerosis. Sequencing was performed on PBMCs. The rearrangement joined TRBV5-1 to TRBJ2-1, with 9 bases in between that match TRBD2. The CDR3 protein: CASSLDLSGSHNEQFF. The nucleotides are TGCGCCAGCAGCTTGGATCTTAGCGGGAGCCACAATGAGCAGTTCTTC.